This TCR beta chain is from a study of STAT5B mutations in CD4+ large granular lymphocyte leukemia (dated by TCRdb to 2022 to 2024). In the study overall: Among the healthy controls, the CDR3 'QG' motif was associated with a particular HLA allele. The study compared the TCRbeta repertoires of patients with CD4+ T-cell large granular lymphocyte leukemia against the TCRbeta repertoires of healthy blood donors. Flow cytometry on FACSCanto II or FACSVerse showed that the purified fractions were more than 95% pure among lymphocytes.

TCRbeta rearrangements were sequenced from genomic DNA using the immunoSEQ assay at survey resolution. The study's own analysis went as follows. In the TCR sequencing data, the lowest productive clonotype frequency that could be detected was 2.59 x 10-5. Only productive TCRbeta rearrangements, meaning sequences that were complete and in-frame, were kept for the analyses. The clonality of each sample was calculated as Simpson clonality in the immunoSEQ Analyzer version 3.0. Clones were categorized by frequency as very rare, small, medium, large (1-20%) or hyperexpanded (>20%). Generation probabilities were estimated with OLGA 1.2.3, V-gene circos plots were made with VDJtools, specificities were looked up in VDJdb, and CDR3 motifs were identified with GLIPH. Sourced from immuneACCESS, this table was stored by TCRdb with only in-frame sequences that have V and J called. A share of the clones is absent; for the studies checked, an unresolved V gene accounts for under half, and the remainder has no known explanation. That table gives V, J and clone size, and the DNA gave D and trimming. This sample holds 25,000 to 35,000 clones; roughly 70% were observed only once. In total, the top ten clones hold more than 0.85% of the sample.

V sheds 2 bases and J sheds 4 bases, leaving 11 bases between their ends. According to the germline V gene, CDR1 reads MNHEY and CDR2 reads SVGAGI. The CDR3 goes from the cysteine to the phenylalanine over 14 residues. The read is trimmed to its CDR3 DNA, 42 bases read in frame from base 1. Overall results and qualifications from the work: Compared with healthy CD4+ repertoires, CD4-sorted patient repertoires appeared more clonal, and this difference remained even after the putative leukemic clones were removed. The data were not HLA-matched, and the higher clonality in CD4+ T-LGLL than in CD8+ T-LGLL could be due to the relatively small sample size. Enrichment of TRBV06-family usage was observed among the top patient clones (8/27) relative to healthy controls (2/35). Main leukemic clonotypes were private to each patient, although 25% to 30% of the main leukemic clonotypes were found at low frequency in the non-leukemic repertoires of other patients.

Concerning this clone itself: This receptor's antigen is unknown. No clone much larger than this one lies a single base away; base qualities are absent.

Healthy controls were some 35 blood donors whose buffy coats came from the Finnish Red Cross blood service. All TCR-sequenced material derived from peripheral blood: patient blood samples and healthy donor buffy coats. Ficoll-Hypaque gradient centrifugation was used to isolate peripheral blood mononuclear cells. CD4+ cells were purified magnetically from the buffy coats of healthy controls. The Gentra Puregene Cell and Tissue kit was used to extract genomic DNA, and a Qubit 2.0 fluorometer was used to measure the amount of genomic DNA. The receptor's source is a human donor in good health. The material sequenced was CD4+ T cells from blood buffy coats. Recombination joined TRBV6-5 with TRBJ1-1; the D gene is perhaps TRBD1, on 6 matching bases. The CDR3 in this case is CASSYRGGGTEAFF. The bases read TGTGCCAGCAGTTACAGGGGGGGAGGCACTGAAGCTTTCTTT.